A selection of T cell receptor beta chains follows, all from one sample in a study of T cells in Graves' hyperthyroidism and ophthalmopathy. TCRdb itself ran the multiplex PCR reads through MiXCR, one entry per CDR3 protein. The data hold hundreds of thousands of distinct CDR3 sequences, with about 43% observed a single time. The sample consisted of peripheral blood or thyroid tissue (not recorded which). The source of these receptors is a woman aged 18-29 years with Graves' hyperthyroidism. Both conserved end residues are part of each CDR3. Fields, in order: D gene, J gene, clone size, V gene, CDR3 DNA, CDR3 protein. The D gene is left open where the match is weak. Expanded clones are given a class, and other clones once, few, many or no size at all.

D: -; J: TRBJ2-7; size: -; V: TRBV12-3/TRBV12-4; DNA: TGTGCCAGCAGTAAGGACCGTATAGAGCAGTACTTC; CDR3: CASSKDRIEQYF
D: TRBD2; J: TRBJ2-2; size: -; V: TRBV20-1; DNA: TGCAGTGCAGCACCGGGACTAGAAACCCCCGGGGAGCTGTTTTTT; CDR3: CSAAPGLETPGELFF
D: TRBD2; J: TRBJ2-7; size: -; V: TRBV10-3; DNA: TGTGCCATCAGTGACCGGACCCAGCCTACTAGCGGGTCCTCCTACGAGCAGTACTTC; CDR3: CAISDRTQPTSGSSYEQYF
D: -; J: TRBJ2-7; size: many; V: TRBV7-9; DNA: TGTGCCAGCAGCTTAGTCCGGGGGCGGACCTACGAGCAGTACTTC; CDR3: CASSLVRGRTYEQYF
D: TRBD1; J: TRBJ2-7; size: -; V: TRBV7-2; DNA: TGTGCCACCGGGACAGGCCCATACGAGCAGTACTTC; CDR3: CATGTGPYEQYF
D: -; J: TRBJ1-1; size: -; V: TRBV7-2; DNA: TGTGCCAGCAGCGGCCGGGACGCCTGGGCAGCTTTCTTT; CDR3: CASSGRDAWAAFF
D: -; J: TRBJ1-1; size: -; V: TRBV2; DNA: TGTGCCAGCAGACTGGGGAGGGGAGGCACTGAAGCTTTCTTT; CDR3: CASRLGRGGTEAFF
D: -; J: TRBJ2-5; size: many; V: TRBV20-1; DNA: TGCAGTGCTAGACCGGCCATGGAGACCCAGTACTTC; CDR3: CSARPAMETQYF
D: TRBD2; J: TRBJ2-5; size: -; V: TRBV2; DNA: TGTGCCAGCAGTTTGACTAGCGGGAGGGGACAGACCCAGTACTTC; CDR3: CASSLTSGRGQTQYF
D: -; J: TRBJ2-6; size: -; V: TRBV12-3/TRBV12-4; DNA: TGTGCCAGCAGTCTGACTATCTCTGGGGCCAACGTCCTGACTTTC; CDR3: CASSLTISGANVLTF
D: TRBD1; J: TRBJ1-5; size: -; V: TRBV24-1; DNA: TGTGCCAGCAGTAGTAGGACAGGGGATTATAGCAATCAGCCCCAGCATTTT; CDR3: CASSSRTGDYSNQPQHF
D: TRBD2; J: TRBJ2-7; size: few; V: TRBV7-9; DNA: TGTGCCAGCAGACCCAGGCCTAGCGGTTACGAGCAGTACTTC; CDR3: CASRPRPSGYEQYF
D: -; J: TRBJ1-1; size: many; V: TRBV7-2; DNA: TGTGCCAGCAGCTTTGGGGTTGGCACTGAAGCTTTCTTT; CDR3: CASSFGVGTEAFF
D: TRBD1; J: TRBJ1-2; size: -; V: TRBV29-1; DNA: TGCAGCGTTGTGTCGGGGACAGGGGACTATGGCTACACCTTC; CDR3: CSVVSGTGDYGYTF
D: -; J: TRBJ2-7; size: many; V: TRBV7-8; DNA: TGTGCCAGCAGCTTAATGGGGCCCGAGCAGTACTTC; CDR3: CASSLMGPEQYF
D: -; J: TRBJ1-1; size: -; V: TRBV29-1; DNA: TGCAGCGTGACACAGGATCTGAGGTTCACTGAAGCTTTCTTT; CDR3: CSVTQDLRFTEAFF
D: -; J: TRBJ1-1; size: many; V: TRBV29-1; DNA: TGCAGCGTTGAAGGGCAGCTCATGAACACTGAAGCTTTCTTT; CDR3: CSVEGQLMNTEAFF
D: -; J: TRBJ1-2; size: many; V: TRBV2; DNA: TGTGCCAGCAGTGTCTTAAGGGCAGGCTACACCTTC; CDR3: CASSVLRAGYTF